These 7 T cell receptor beta chains originate from one sample sequenced in a study of T cells in Graves' hyperthyroidism and ophthalmopathy (dated by TCRdb to about 2019). The library was obtained by multiplex PCR. This sample was sequenced with an Illumina HiSeq 2000. TCR beta CDR3 regions were amplified from RNA transcripts. A first-round RT-PCR of the TCR CDR3 used the HTBI primer set with the Qiagen OneStep RT-PCR kit. The public reads were run again by TCRdb, first through fastp at Q25 and then through MiXCR, and only productive beta chains were kept. Merged by CDR3 protein, the rows form single entries marked with the most common genes and DNA. This sample gives some 490,000 distinct CDR3 sequences in total; under 25% of them show up just once. The biggest ten clones account for approximately 49% of the sample. Sequencing was carried out using blood. The receptors shown here come from a woman aged 65 to 85 with Graves' ophthalmopathy.

This clonotype was detected a few times. The V gene is TRBV30, the J gene TRBJ1-4; the D gene is possibly TRBD1 (5 bases). Trimming removed 1 base at V and 8 bases at J, with 14 bases between. The CDR3 extends over 14 amino acids. Germline CDR1 is GTSNPN and CDR2 is SVGIG (reference sequence). CDR3 region: CAWSGGTPLEKLFF. In DNA, the CDR3 is TGTGCCTGGAGTGGCGGGACTCCGTTAGAAAAACTGTTTTTT.

The CDR3 nucleotides are TGTGCCAGGGGGCTAGCGGGAGGGCCGGGGTACGAGCAGTACTTC. Translating it yields CARGLAGGPGYEQYF. The V gene is TRBV5-4, the J gene TRBJ2-7, with TRBD2 matching 12 bases. CDR1 and CDR2 (germline): SGHNT, YYREEE (reference sequence). CDR3 length: 15 residues. Trimming removed 8 bases from V and 4 bases from J; junction bases left unmatched: 10.

The rearrangement links TRBV5-6 to TRBJ1-4, with D tentatively TRBD1 (5 bases). This CDR3 is built from 15 residues. Trimming left V 0 bases short and J 5 bases short, with 11 bases between. Germline assignment: CDR1 SGHDT and CDR2 YYEEEE. The CDR3 sequence is CASSLAGNGNEKLFF. In nucleotides, the CDR3 is TGTGCCAGCAGCTTGGCAGGGAATGGGAATGAAAAACTGTTTTTT.

This clonotype showed up just a few times. The chain is built from TRBV3-1 and TRBJ2-3, with no clear D. This CDR3 is 14 amino acids long. Germline V gives CDR1 LGHDT, CDR2 YNNKEL (reference sequence). Trimming removed 2 bases from V and 3 bases from J, with 9 bases in between. CDR3: CASSQIWATDTQYF. As DNA, the CDR3 is TGTGCCAGCAGCCAAATTTGGGCGACAGATACGCAGTATTTT.

Points on this clonotype: Since a much larger clone is just one base distant, this may be a read error. This chain uses TRBV2 with TRBJ2-1; D call uncertain. Per the germline V gene, CDR1 is SNHLY and CDR2 is FYNNEI. With 4 bases removed from V and 10 bases from J, the gap between germline ends came to 14 bases. This CDR3 has 13 amino acids. Here the CDR3 reads CASSVEVRREQFF. The CDR3 nucleotides read TGTGCCAGCAGTGTAGAGGTGAGACGCGAGCAGTTCTTC.

This clonotype was recorded at least ten times. The rearrangement links TRBV6-1 to TRBJ2-4; 7 nucleotides match TRBD1. This CDR3 is built from 13 residues. The ends lost 6 bases at V and 6 bases at J; junction bases unmatched: 5. CDR1 MNHNS and CDR2 SASEGT come from the germline V gene. The CDR3 spells CASSWDSGNIQYF. In nucleotides, the CDR3 is TGTGCCAGCAGCTGGGACAGCGGAAACATTCAGTACTTC.

This clonotype was counted only a few times. The J gene is TRBJ2-1, the V gene TRBV10-1; D is uncertain. Trimming stripped 4 bases from V and 7 bases from J, with 8 bases between. Germline V gene lookup returns CDR1 WNHNN and CDR2 SYGVQD (reference sequence). This CDR3 is 12 amino acids long. The CDR3 nucleotides are TGCGCCAGCAGTGCCAGTTGGAATGAGCAGTTCTTC. This translates into CASSASWNEQFF.